The subject of this entry is one T cell receptor beta chain. There is no known antigen for this receptor. It has no much larger one-base neighbor in the sample; base qualities were not kept. In light of the paper, this sample's time point label describes: blood 4 weeks post-SBRT, at nephrectomy. Sample treatment or condition, as interpreted from the label and publication: 15 Gy SBRT to primary tumor, nephrectomy 4 weeks later. The samples were drawn from a clinical trial, where primary renal cell carcinomas were treated with 15 Gy of stereotactic body radiation therapy and then removed by nephrectomy 4 weeks afterward. Serial peripheral blood from radiation-treated patients was sampled at baseline, 2 weeks and 4 weeks after SBRT to track tumor-enriched clonotypes. Every patient's renal cell carcinoma showed clear cell pathology. Genomic DNA for TCR sequencing was prepared using the QIAamp DNA Blood Mini Kit (Qiagen). Only samples passing all quality control checks were included in the analyses.

These data belong to a study of radiation and T cells in renal cell carcinoma (TCRdb year 2020). As for the study more broadly: In total, 50 to 55 samples underwent TCR beta sequencing: roughly 25 tumors plus 27 peripheral blood samples. The last blood draw happened 4 weeks after radiation, timed to coincide with nephrectomy. Across all 53 samples, several million unique CDR3 nucleotide sequences encoding 2 million to 3 million unique CDR3 amino acid sequences were identified. The paper's findings and limits, for the study overall: Blood repertoire dynamics were not followed beyond 4 weeks after treatment. Effects of radiation dose or scheduling on the TCR repertoire could not be addressed with the single-armed trial design. Because pretreatment tumor biopsies were not available, the baseline intratumoral presence of clonotypes could not be determined. In blood, the top tumor clonotypes increased between baseline and 2 weeks post-radiation and then shrank by 4 weeks, which suggests that tumor-resident clones expanded only transiently.

The CDR3 sequence holds 15 residues, the cysteine and phenylalanine included. The sequence is cut down to CDR3 DNA, 45 bases in frame from base 1. Compared with germline, V lacks 1 base and J lacks 6 bases; bases without a gene match: 9. CDR1 and CDR2 are read off the germline V gene (reference sequence) as SGHNT and YYREEE. The immunoSEQ kit was used, according to the manufacturer's recommendations, to generate TCR beta libraries from genomic DNA. Library preparation used a first multiplex PCR with proprietary primers, then a second PCR adding unique barcodes, with bead cleanups after each round. A kit-provided positive control reaction and a negative control reaction were included in every sample batch. The final libraries underwent checking on an Agilent 4200 TapeStation D1000 ScreenTape, volumetric pooling, and quantification by qPCR. An Illumina NextSeq500 fitted with a MidOutput 150-cycle cartridge performed the sequencing, running 156 Read1 cycles and 15 Index1 cycles with the kit's custom primers. The pooled library was loaded at roughly 0.93 pM, with a 20% PhiX control spiked in. The source study handled its data this way. Vendor-processed data were analyzed in R, with a clonotype defined as all T cells sharing the same CDR3 nucleotide sequence. For clone abundance analyses, frequencies were normalized to the 10,000 most abundant clones in each sample. Public T cell clones, averaging fewer than five per sample, were removed before analysis. Tumor-enriched clonotypes and baseline blood-enriched clonotypes were defined as those with an abundance difference of at least 32-fold between compartments. Clonotypes expanded or contracted between blood time points were identified with a beta-binomial differential abundance model. Similarity between tumor and blood repertoires was quantified using the Baroni-Urbani and Buser coefficient, and groups were compared with two-tailed Wilcoxon tests in R. TCRdb carries this immuneACCESS record with in-frame sequences only. Its versions omit some clonotypes, under half of them owing to an unresolved V gene in the studies checked, with the rest unexplained. V, J and clone size reflect that table, while D and trimming were determined from the DNA. Here the sample has under 200,000 clones; approximately 90% occur a single time. The leading ten clones occupy approximately 10% of the sample.

The specimen comprised blood, sampled from a patient whose treatment included radiotherapy and nephrectomy. This chain joins TRBV5-4 to TRBJ1-2; the central 7 bases match TRBD1. This receptor was obtained from a woman between 45 and 65 years old with renal cell carcinoma. CDR3 region: CASSLITGVWDGYTF. The nucleotide sequence is given as TGTGCCAGCAGCTTGATCACAGGGGTTTGGGATGGCTACACCTTC. Beyond the CDR3, the reference TRBV5-4 and TRBJ1-2 genes provide the residues; the full variable domain reads: ETGVTQSPTHLIKTRGQQVTLRCSSQSGHNTVSWYQQALGQGPQFIFQYYREEENGRGNFPPRFSGLQFPNYSSELNVNALELDDSALYLCASSLITGVWDGYTFGSGTRLTVV.